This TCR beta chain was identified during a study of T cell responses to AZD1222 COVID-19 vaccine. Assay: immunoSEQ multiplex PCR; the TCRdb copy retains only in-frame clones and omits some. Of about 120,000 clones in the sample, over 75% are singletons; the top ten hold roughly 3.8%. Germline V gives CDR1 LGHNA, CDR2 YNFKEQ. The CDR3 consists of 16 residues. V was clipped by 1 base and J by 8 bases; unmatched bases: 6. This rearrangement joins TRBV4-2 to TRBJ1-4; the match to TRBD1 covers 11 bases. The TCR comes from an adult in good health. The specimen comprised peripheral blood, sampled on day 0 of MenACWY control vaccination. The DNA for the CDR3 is TGTGCCAGCAGCCAAGCCCGAGGGACAGGGGGAGAAAAACTGTTTTTT. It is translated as CASSQARGTGGEKLFF.